The rows below give T cell receptor beta chains drawn from one sample of a study of OX40 agonist ivuxolimab in advanced cancers. The method was immunoSEQ multiplex PCR; TCRdb's version includes in-frame clones alone and lacks a portion of them. The sample has tens of thousands of clones, more than 85% seen once. The source was CD4+ or CD8+ T cells sorted from blood, collected in a trial of the OX40 agonist ivuxolimab. These receptors came from an adult with an advanced solid tumor such as melanoma, head and neck, liver or kidney cancer. CDR3s include the opening cysteine and the closing phenylalanine or tryptophan. A D gene is named only where the DNA matches it firmly.

d_call j_call v_call cdr3_aa cdr3_nt
- TRBJ1-4 TRBV7-9 CASSSLRGQAATNEKLFF TGTGCCAGCAGCTCACTCCGAGGTCAAGCTGCAACTAATGAAAAACTGTTTTTT
- TRBJ2-2 TRBV7-9 CASSSGDTGELFF TGTGCCAGCAGCTCAGGCGACACCGGGGAGCTGTTTTTT
TRBD1 TRBJ2-7 TRBV11-2 CASSLYRDRDPYEQYF TGTGCCAGCAGCTTGTACCGGGACAGGGATCCCTACGAGCAGTACTTC
- TRBJ1-2 TRBV19 CASSIDLRTDYGYTF TGTGCCAGTAGTATAGATCTGAGGACGGACTATGGCTACACCTTC
- TRBJ2-2 TRBV5-1 CASSWTPRSLFF TGCGCCAGCAGCTGGACACCCCGGTCGCTGTTTTTT
TRBD1 TRBJ2-3 TRBV7-9 CASSFNEGATDTQYF TGTGCCAGCAGCTTTAACGAGGGGGCGACAGATACGCAGTATTTT
- TRBJ1-2 TRBV6-4 CASSDPVDGYTF TGTGCCAGCAGTGACCCAGTCGATGGCTACACCTTC
TRBD1 TRBJ1-5 TRBV2 CASSDPMETGANQPQHF TGTGCCAGCAGTGATCCGATGGAGACAGGGGCGAATCAGCCCCAGCATTTT
- TRBJ1-1 TRBV18 CASSPQGAGTEAFF TGTGCCAGCTCACCACAGGGCGCGGGAACTGAAGCTTTCTTT
- TRBJ1-2 TRBV5-6 CASSLAEGEHYGYTF TGTGCCAGCAGCTTGGCAGAAGGGGAACACTATGGCTACACCTTC
- TRBJ1-6 TRBV9 CASSVGGTPSSYNSPLHF TGTGCCAGCAGCGTAGGTGGGACGCCTAGCTCCTATAATTCACCCCTCCACTTT
TRBD1 TRBJ2-2 TRBV7-6 CASSSQGSTGELFF TGTGCCAGCAGTTCACAGGGGAGTACCGGGGAGCTGTTTTTT